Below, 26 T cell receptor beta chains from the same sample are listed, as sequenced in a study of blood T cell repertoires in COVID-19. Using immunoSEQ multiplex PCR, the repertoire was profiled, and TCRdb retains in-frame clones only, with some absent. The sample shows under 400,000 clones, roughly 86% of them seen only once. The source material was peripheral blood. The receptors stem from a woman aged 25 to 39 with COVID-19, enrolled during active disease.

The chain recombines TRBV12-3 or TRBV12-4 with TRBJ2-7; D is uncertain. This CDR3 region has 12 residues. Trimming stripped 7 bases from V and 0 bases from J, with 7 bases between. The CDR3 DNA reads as TGTGCCAGCACCGCAGGCTCCTACGAGCAGTACTTC. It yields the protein CASTAGSYEQYF.

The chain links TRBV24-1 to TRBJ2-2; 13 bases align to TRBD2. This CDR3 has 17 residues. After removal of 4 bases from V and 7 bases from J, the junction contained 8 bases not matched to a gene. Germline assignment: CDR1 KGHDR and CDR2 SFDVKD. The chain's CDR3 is CATSDLLAGGLGGELFF. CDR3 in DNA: TGTGCCACCAGTGACCTACTAGCGGGAGGGCTTGGCGGGGAGCTGTTTTTT.

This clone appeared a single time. CDR3 in DNA: TGTGCCAGCAGCCTAGGGACAGGGGGCGCGGAGACCCAGTACTTC. Translating it yields CASSLGTGGAETQYF. V is TRBV5-6 and J is TRBJ2-5; 12 bases agree with TRBD1. V was clipped by 4 bases and J by 5 bases; unmatched bases: 6. This CDR3 is 15 amino acids long. CDR1 is SGHDT, CDR2 YYEEEE, per germline.

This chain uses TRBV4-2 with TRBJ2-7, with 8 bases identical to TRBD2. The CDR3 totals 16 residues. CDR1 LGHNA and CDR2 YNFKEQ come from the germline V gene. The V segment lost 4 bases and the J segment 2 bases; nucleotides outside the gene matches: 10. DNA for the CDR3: TGTGCCAGCAGCCCCTATACTAGCGGAAGACCCTACGAGCAGTACTTC. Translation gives CASSPYTSGRPYEQYF.

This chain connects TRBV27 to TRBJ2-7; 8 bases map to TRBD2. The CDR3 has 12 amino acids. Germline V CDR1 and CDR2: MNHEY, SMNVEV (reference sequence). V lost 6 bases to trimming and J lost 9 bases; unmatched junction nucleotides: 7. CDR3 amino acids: CASRETGTRQYF. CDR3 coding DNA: TGTGCCAGCAGAGAAACCGGGACTAGGCAGTACTTC.

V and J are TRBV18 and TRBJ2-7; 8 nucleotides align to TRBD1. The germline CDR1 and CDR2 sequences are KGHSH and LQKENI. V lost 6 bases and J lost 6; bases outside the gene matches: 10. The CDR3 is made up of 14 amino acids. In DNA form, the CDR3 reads TGTGCCAGCTCCCCAGGGGGCGTGAATCTCGAGCAGTACTTC. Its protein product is CASSPGGVNLEQYF.

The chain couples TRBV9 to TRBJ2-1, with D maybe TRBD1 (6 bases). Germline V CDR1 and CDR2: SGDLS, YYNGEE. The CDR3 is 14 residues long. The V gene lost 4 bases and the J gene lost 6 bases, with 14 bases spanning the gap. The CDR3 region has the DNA TGTGCCAGCAGCACCGGGACACACCTCAATGAGCAGTTCTTC. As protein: CASSTGTHLNEQFF.

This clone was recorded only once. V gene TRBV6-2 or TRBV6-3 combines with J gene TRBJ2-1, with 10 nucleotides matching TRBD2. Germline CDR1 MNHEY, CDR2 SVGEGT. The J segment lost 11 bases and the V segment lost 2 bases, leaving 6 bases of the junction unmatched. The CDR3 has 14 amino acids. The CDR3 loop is CASSYRPSGGQQFF. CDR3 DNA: TGTGCCAGCAGTTACCGTCCTAGCGGGGGCCAGCAGTTCTTC.

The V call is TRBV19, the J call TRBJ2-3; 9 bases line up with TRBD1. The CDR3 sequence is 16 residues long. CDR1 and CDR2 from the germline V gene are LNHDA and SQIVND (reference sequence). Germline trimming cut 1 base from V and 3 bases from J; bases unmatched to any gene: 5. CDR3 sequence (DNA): TGTGCCAGTAGTATAGCCACAGGGGGCCTTACAGATACGCAGTATTTT. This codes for CASSIATGGLTDTQYF.

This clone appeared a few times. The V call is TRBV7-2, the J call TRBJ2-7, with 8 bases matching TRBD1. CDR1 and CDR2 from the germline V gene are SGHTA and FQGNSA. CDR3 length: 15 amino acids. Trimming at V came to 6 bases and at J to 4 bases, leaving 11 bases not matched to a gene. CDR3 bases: TGTGCCAGCAGTCTTGTTACGGACAGGGTTTACGAGCAGTACTTC. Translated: CASSLVTDRVYEQYF.

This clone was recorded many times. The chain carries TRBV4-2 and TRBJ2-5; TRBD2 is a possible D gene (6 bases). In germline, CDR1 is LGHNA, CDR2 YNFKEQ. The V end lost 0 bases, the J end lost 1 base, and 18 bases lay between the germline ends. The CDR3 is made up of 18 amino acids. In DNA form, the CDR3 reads TGTGCCAGCAGCCAAGATCTCTCCGGAGGGAGGTTCCAAGAGACCCAGTACTTC. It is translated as CASSQDLSGGRFQETQYF.

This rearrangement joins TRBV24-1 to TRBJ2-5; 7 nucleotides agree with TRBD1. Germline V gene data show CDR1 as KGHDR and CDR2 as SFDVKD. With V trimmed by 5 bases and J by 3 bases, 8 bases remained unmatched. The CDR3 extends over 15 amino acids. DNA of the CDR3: TGTGCCACCAGTGCCCCCAGGGGGTGGGAAGAGACCCAGTACTTC. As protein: CATSAPRGWEETQYF.

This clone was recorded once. In DNA, the CDR3 is TGTGCCAGCAGCGTAGCGACTACCACAGATACGCAGTATTTT. Protein product: CASSVATTTDTQYF. This sequence joins TRBV9 and TRBJ2-3; possible D gene TRBD2, 5 bases. Germline CDR1 SGDLS, CDR2 YYNGEE. This CDR3 is 14 amino acids long. Trimming removed 0 bases from V and 2 bases from J, with 7 bases in between.

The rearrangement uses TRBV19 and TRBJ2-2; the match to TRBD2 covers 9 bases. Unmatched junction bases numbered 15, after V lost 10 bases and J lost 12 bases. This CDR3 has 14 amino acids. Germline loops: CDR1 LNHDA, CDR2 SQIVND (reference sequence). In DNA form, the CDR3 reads TGTGCCACCGGGACTAGCAACCCCAGATGGCAGCTGTTTTTT. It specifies CATGTSNPRWQLFF.

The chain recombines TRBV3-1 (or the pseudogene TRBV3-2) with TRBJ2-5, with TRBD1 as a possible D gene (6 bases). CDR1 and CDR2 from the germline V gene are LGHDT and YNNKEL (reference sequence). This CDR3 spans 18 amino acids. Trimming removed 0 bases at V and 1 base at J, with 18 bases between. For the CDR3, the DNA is TGTGCCAGCAGCCAAGACCCACTCAGGGGCGTCGGCCAAGAGACCCAGTACTTC. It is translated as CASSQDPLRGVGQETQYF.

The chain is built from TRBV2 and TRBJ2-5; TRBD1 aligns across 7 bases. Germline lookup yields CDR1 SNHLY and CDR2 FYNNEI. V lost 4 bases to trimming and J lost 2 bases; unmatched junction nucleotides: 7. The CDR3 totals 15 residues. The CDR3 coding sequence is TGTGCCAGCAGTGTAACAGGGGTAGGGCAAGAGACCCAGTACTTC. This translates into CASSVTGVGQETQYF.

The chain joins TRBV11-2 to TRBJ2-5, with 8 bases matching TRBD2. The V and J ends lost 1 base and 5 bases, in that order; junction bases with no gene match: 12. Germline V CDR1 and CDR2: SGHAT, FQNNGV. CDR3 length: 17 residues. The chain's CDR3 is CASSLGGVSGTGETQYF. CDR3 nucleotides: TGTGCCAGCAGCTTAGGAGGAGTTAGCGGGACGGGGGAGACCCAGTACTTC.

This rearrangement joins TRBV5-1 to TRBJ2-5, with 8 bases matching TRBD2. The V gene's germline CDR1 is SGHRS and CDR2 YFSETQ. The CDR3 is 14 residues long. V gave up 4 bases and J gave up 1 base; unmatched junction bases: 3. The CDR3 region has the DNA TGCGCCAGCAGCCCTGGGACTAGCCAAGAGACCCAGTACTTC. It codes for CASSPGTSQETQYF.

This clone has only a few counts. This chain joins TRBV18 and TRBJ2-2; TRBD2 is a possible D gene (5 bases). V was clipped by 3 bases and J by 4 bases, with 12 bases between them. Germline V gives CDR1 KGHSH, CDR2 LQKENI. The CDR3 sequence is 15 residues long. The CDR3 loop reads CASSPRTEGTGELFF. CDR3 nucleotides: TGTGCCAGCTCACCCCGGACTGAGGGCACCGGGGAGCTGTTTTTT.

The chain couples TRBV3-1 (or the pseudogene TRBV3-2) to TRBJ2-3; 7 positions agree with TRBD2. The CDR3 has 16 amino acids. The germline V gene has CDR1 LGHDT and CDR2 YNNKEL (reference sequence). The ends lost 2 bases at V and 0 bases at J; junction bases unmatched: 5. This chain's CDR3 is CASSQSPGLSTDTQYF. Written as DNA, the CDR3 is TGTGCCAGCAGCCAATCCCCGGGACTAAGCACAGATACGCAGTATTTT.

This CDR3 is CSVDGGGGYTF. As DNA, the CDR3 is TGCAGCGTTGACGGGGGAGGCGGCTACACCTTC. The chain recombines TRBV29-1 with TRBJ1-2; D perhaps matches TRBD1 (5 bases). The CDR3 totals 11 residues. V was cut by 3 bases and J by 8 bases, with 10 bases left in between. Per the germline V gene, CDR1 is SQVTM and CDR2 is ANQGSEA.

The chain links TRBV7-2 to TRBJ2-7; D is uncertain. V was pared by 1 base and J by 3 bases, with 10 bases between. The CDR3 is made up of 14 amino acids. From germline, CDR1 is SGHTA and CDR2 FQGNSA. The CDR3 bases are TGTGCCAGCAGCTTAGAATCACGGAGCTACGAGCAGTACTTC. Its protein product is CASSLESRSYEQYF.

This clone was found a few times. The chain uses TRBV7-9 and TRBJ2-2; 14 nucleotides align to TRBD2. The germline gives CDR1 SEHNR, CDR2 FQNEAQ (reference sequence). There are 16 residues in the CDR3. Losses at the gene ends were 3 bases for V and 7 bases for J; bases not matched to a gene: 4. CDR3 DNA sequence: TGTGCCAGCAGCTTTGGACTAGCGGGAGGCGGCGGGGAGCTGTTTTTT. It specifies CASSFGLAGGGGELFF.

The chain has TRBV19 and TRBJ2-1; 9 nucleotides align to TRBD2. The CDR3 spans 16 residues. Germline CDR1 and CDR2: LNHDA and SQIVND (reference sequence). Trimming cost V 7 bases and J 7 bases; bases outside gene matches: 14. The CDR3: CASTSRVGGRGNEQFF. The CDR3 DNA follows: TGTGCCAGTACCTCCCGGGTCGGCGGGAGGGGTAATGAGCAGTTCTTC.

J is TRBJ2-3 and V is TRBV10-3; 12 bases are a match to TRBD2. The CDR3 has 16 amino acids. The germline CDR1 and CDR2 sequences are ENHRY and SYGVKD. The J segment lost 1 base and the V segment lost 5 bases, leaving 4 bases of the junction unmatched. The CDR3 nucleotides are TGTGCCATCAGTCGACTAGCGGGAGTGGGCACAGATACGCAGTATTTT. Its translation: CAISRLAGVGTDTQYF.

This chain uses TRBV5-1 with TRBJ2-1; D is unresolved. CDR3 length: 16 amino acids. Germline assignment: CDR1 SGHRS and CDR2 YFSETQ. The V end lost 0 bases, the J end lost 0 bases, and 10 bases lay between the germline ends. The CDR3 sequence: CASSLAPPSSYNEQFF. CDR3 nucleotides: TGCGCCAGCAGCTTGGCCCCGCCGAGCTCCTACAATGAGCAGTTCTTC.